This entry lists 13 T cell receptor beta chains sequenced from one sample in a study of CD4 and CD8 cells across lung adenocarcinoma regions (dated by TCRdb to between 2018 and 2020). The library was prepared using PCR. TCRdb lists the instrument as HiSeq X Ten. TCRdb reran the public reads through fastp at Q25 and MiXCR, keeping productive beta chains. Every CDR3 protein is listed once, alongside the most common genes and DNA of its rows. The table for this sample lists some 23,000 distinct CDR3 sequences; approximately 51% of them were counted only once. The top ten clonotypes cover 48% of the sample. Sequenced material: CD8+ T cells from the center of a lung tumor. The cell subset or site label, as the study defines it: tumor center region. Receptors originate from a male donor with lung adenocarcinoma. The CD4 and CD8 labels of this study may be unreliable.

This clonotype showed up just a few times. V and J are TRBV4-2 and TRBJ2-1, with 11 bases lining up with TRBD2. CDR3 size: 15 residues. Germline CDR1 and CDR2: LGHNA and YNFKEQ. The trim removed 6 bases at V and 3 bases at J, leaving 4 bases unmatched. The CDR3 DNA follows: TGTGCCAGCAGGAGCGGGACTAGCGGCTACAATGAGCAGTTCTTC. As protein: CASRSGTSGYNEQFF.

As to this clonotype: The junction differs from germline at one of its ends, possibly a read error. V and J are TRBV20-1 and TRBJ2-3; D tentatively fits TRBD1 or TRBD2 (5 bases each). CDR3 length: 14 amino acids. Germline V CDR1 and CDR2: DFQATT, SNEGSKA (reference sequence). The CDR3, as DNA: TGCAGCGCTACGGGGCCGTGGGCCACAGACACTCAGTATTTC. This sequence encodes CSATGPWATDTQYF.

This sequence joins TRBV6-1 and TRBJ2-5; D gene unclear. Between the trimmed V and J ends, which lost 6 bases and 1 base, there was a span of 12 bases. CDR3 size: 14 residues. The germline gives CDR1 MNHNS, CDR2 SASEGT. In nucleotides, the CDR3 is TGTGCCAGCAGGCACCGGAACGGCCAAGAGACCCAGTACTTC. Translation: CASRHRNGQETQYF.

The rearrangement joins TRBV6-2 or TRBV6-3 to TRBJ2-1; TRBD2 might be the D (6 bases). V dropped 10 bases and J dropped 6 bases, with 16 bases sitting between them. This CDR3 spans 13 amino acids. Germline CDR1 is MNHEY and CDR2 is SVGEGT. CDR3 sequence reads: CATLAPWGNEQFF. CDR3 in DNA: TGTGCCACACTAGCCCCCTGGGGCAATGAGCAGTTCTTC.

This clonotype was observed a handful of times. This chain uses TRBV10-1 with TRBJ2-2; TRBD1 is a possible D gene (5 bases). CDR3 length equals 13 residues. Germline V gene sequence: CDR1 WNHNN, CDR2 SYGVQD (reference sequence). V lost 6 bases to trimming and J lost 6 bases, with 11 bases between them. Written as DNA, the CDR3 is TGCGCCAGCAGCCTCCCAGGGTCCGGGGAGCTGTTTTTT. Amino acids: CASSLPGSGELFF.

This clonotype was counted a few times. The gene calls are TRBV27 and TRBJ2-3; D gene ambiguous. Trimming left V 6 bases short and J 1 base short, with 11 bases between. CDR3 size: 14 residues. From germline, CDR1 is MNHEY and CDR2 SMNVEV (reference sequence). Here the CDR3 DNA reads TGTGCCAGCAGGGGCTTGATGGGCACAGATACGCAGTATTTT. Translating it yields CASRGLMGTDTQYF.

V gene TRBV12-3 or TRBV12-4 combines with J gene TRBJ2-5; no definite D call. The last part of the DNA fits TRBJ2-7 better; the J call may be wrong. The CDR3 has 14 amino acids. This chain's CDR3 is CASSSGSAPYEQYF. CDR3 DNA: TGTGCCAGCAGTTCCGGGTCCGCCCCCTACGAGCAGTACTTC.

This clonotype has more than one count but fewer than ten. The CDR3 loop is CASSQLPPGQGNEQYF. The CDR3 DNA is TGCGCCAGCAGCCAACTTCCACCGGGACAGGGGAACGAGCAGTACTTC. V gene TRBV4-1 combines with J gene TRBJ2-1; TRBD1 agrees at 10 bases. The J call may be faulty, since TRBJ2-7 better matches the DNA end. The CDR3 length is 16 residues. The germline gives CDR1 MGHRA, CDR2 YSYEKL.

This clonotype was detected a few times. The rearrangement links TRBV7-2 to TRBJ2-3, with TRBD1 as a possible D gene (5 bases). Trimming took off 1 base at V and 0 bases at J, with 8 bases between the two ends. The CDR3 contains 15 residues. Germline V gene data show CDR1 as SGHTA and CDR2 as FQGNSA. As DNA, the CDR3 is TGTGCCAGCAGCTTAGGGACACCGAGCACAGATACGCAGTATTTT. This encodes CASSLGTPSTDTQYF.

This clonotype has more than one count but fewer than ten. J is TRBJ2-1 and V is TRBV24-1; 8 nucleotides match TRBD1. CDR1 is KGHDR and CDR2 is SFDVKD in the germline V gene. This CDR3 spans 16 amino acids. Unmatched junction bases numbered 4, after V lost 2 bases and J lost 2 bases. The DNA of the CDR3 is TGTGCCACCAGTGATTGGACAGGGTCTACCTACAATGAGCAGTTCTTC. Amino acids: CATSDWTGSTYNEQFF.

In regard to this clonotype: A junction boundary mismatches the germline segment, possibly from a read error. This chain uses TRBV6-1 with TRBJ2-1; a possible D gene is TRBD2 (5 bases). The CDR3 totals 16 residues. The germline CDR1 and CDR2 sequences are MNHNS and SASEGT. This chain's CDR3 is CASSETGTAETGEQFF. DNA for the CDR3: TGTGCCAGCAGTGAAACGGGCACTGCCGAGACCGGGGAGCAGTTTTTT.

Details on this clonotype: At one end the junction does not follow the germline gene, possibly because of a read error. The chain is built from TRBV3-1 and TRBJ2-3; the D call may be TRBD1 or TRBD2 (6 bases each). Looked up from germline, CDR1 is LGHDT and CDR2 is YNNKEL (reference sequence). The CDR3 consists of 17 residues. CDR3 nucleotide sequence: TGTGCCAGCAGCCAAGATGGGGACACTGCGGGATGGGATACGCAGTACTTT. Its translation is CASSQDGDTAGWDTQYF.

The V and J genes are TRBV4-1 and TRBJ2-3; no clear D. CDR1 MGHRA and CDR2 YSYEKL come from the germline V gene. Trimming removed 0 bases from V and 6 bases from J, with 7 bases in between. CDR3 size: 13 residues. In nucleotides, the CDR3 is TGCGCCAGCAGCCAAGATCCCCGGGATACGCAGTATTTT. It is translated as CASSQDPRDTQYF.